The present TCR beta chain was sequenced within a study of T cells in localized non-small cell lung cancer. Harvested at least 2 cm beyond the tumor margin, adjacent lung showed no atypia. The assay was immunoSEQ multiplex PCR, and TCRdb's table has in-frame clones only and misses some. The table records 1,500 to 2,000 clones, more than 20% of them present only once. By frequency in the sample, this clone is medium-sized. The antigen is undetermined. Study-level findings and limits: Among the top 100 tumor clones, a median about 57 appeared in adjacent lung. Exceeding tumor, uninvolved adjacent lung had the highest T cell clonality. Sequencing, confined to only one tumor region, leaves heterogeneity possible.

The origin of this receptor is a male donor older than 55 with stage II lung adenocarcinoma. The input for sequencing was normal lung tissue next to the tumor, taken before any cancer treatment.

The CDR3 DNA follows: TGTGCCAGCAGCTTAGTGGCTAGCGGCACAGATACGCAGTATTTT. It codes for CASSLVASGTDTQYF. The genes are TRBV11-3 and TRBJ2-3, with a possible D match to TRBD2 (6 bases). The ends were cut back, 1 base at V and 1 base at J, with 9 bases in the middle. From germline, CDR1 is SGHNT and CDR2 YENEEA. This CDR3 has 15 residues.